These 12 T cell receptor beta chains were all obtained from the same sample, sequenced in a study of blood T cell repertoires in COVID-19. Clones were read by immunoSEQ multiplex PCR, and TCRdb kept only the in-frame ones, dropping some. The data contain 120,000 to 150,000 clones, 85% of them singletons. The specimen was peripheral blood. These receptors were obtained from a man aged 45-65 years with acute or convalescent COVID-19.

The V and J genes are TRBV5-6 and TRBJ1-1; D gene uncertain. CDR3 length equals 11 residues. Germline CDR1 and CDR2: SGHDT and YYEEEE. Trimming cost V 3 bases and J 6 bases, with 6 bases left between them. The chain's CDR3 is CASSSSSEAFF. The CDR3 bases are TGTGCCAGCAGCTCTTCCTCTGAAGCTTTCTTT.

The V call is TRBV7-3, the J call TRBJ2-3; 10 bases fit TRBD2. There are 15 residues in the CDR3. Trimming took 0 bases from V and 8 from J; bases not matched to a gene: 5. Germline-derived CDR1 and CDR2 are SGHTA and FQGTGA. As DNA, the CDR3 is TGTGCCAGCAGCTTAACAGCGGGGGGGACCGGTACGCAGTATTTT. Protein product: CASSLTAGGTGTQYF.

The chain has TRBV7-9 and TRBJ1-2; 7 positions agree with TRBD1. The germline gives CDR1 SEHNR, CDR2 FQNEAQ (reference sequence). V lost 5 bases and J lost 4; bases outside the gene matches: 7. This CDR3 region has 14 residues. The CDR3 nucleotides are TGTGCCAGCAGCCGACAGGGTGGAGGCTATGGCTACACCTTC. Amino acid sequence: CASSRQGGGYGYTF.

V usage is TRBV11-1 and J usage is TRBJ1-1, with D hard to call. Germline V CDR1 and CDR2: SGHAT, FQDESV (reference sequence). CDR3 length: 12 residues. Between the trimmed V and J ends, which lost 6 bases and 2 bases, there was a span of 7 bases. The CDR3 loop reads CASSSRNTEAFF. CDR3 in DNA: TGTGCCAGCAGTTCGCGTAACACTGAAGCTTTCTTT.

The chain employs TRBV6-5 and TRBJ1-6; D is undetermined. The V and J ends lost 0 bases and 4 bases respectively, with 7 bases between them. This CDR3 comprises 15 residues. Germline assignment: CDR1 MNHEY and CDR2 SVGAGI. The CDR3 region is CASSYSTRYNSPLHF. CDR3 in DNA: TGTGCCAGCAGTTACTCGACACGGTATAATTCACCCCTCCACTTT.

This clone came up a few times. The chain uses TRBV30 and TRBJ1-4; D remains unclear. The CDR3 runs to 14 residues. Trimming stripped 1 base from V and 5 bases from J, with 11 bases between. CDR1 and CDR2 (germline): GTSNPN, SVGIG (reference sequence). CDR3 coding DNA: TGTGCCTGGAGTGGCATTACGGGAAATGAAAAACTGTTTTTT. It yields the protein CAWSGITGNEKLFF. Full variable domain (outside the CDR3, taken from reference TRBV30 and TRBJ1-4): SQTIHQWPATLVQPVGSPLSLECTVEGTSNPNLYWYRQAAGRGLQLLFYSVGIGQISSEVPQNLSASRPQDRQFILSSKKLLLSDSGFYLCAWSGITGNEKLFFGSGTQLSVL.

CDR3 sequence: CASSSARRSSYNSPLHF. The CDR3 DNA follows: TGTGCCAGCAGTTCCGCAAGAAGGAGCTCCTATAATTCACCCCTCCACTTT. This chain uses TRBV27 with TRBJ1-6; D is undetermined. The CDR3 length is 17 residues. V dropped 4 bases and J dropped 0 bases, with 13 bases sitting between them. From germline, CDR1 is MNHEY and CDR2 SMNVEV (reference sequence).

CDR3: CASSLRTIYEQYF. The CDR3, as DNA: TGTGCCAGCAGTTTGCGGACTATATACGAGCAGTACTTC. V and J are TRBV12-3 or TRBV12-4 and TRBJ2-7; maybe TRBD2 (6 bases). Trimming removed 3 bases at V and 4 bases at J, with 10 bases between. The CDR3 runs to 13 residues.

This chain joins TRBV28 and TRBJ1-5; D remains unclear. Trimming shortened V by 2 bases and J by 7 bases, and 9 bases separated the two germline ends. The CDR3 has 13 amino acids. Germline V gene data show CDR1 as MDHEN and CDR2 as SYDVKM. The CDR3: CASSLQVEQPQHF. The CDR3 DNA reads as TGTGCCAGCAGTTTACAAGTGGAGCAGCCCCAGCATTTT.

In DNA form, the CDR3 reads TGTGCCAGCAGCGTGAACAGGGGTAGGAACACTGAAGCTTTCTTT. Protein product: CASSVNRGRNTEAFF. The chain combines TRBV9 with TRBJ1-1, with TRBD1 identical over 7 bases. The CDR3 runs to 15 residues. The germline CDR1 and CDR2 sequences are SGDLS and YYNGEE. V was pared by 2 bases and J by 1 base, with 5 bases of the junction left unmatched.

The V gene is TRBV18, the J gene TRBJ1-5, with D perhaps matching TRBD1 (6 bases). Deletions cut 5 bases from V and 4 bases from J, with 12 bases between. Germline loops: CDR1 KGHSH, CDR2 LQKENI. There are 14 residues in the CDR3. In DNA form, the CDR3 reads TGTGCCAGCTCAATAGGGACACAGAATCAGCCCCAGCATTTT. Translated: CASSIGTQNQPQHF.

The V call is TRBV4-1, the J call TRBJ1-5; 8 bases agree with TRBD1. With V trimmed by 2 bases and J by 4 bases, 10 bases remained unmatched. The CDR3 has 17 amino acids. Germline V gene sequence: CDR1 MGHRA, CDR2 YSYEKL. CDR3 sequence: CASSQTTSGGRNQPQHF. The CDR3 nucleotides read TGCGCCAGCAGCCAAACTACTTCAGGGGGCCGGAATCAGCCCCAGCATTTT.